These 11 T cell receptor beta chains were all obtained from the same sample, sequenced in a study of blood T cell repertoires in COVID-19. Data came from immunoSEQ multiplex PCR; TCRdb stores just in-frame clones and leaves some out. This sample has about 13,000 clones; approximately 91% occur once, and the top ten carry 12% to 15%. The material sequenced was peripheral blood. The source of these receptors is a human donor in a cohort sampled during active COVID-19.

The chain's CDR3 is CASSITGTGAYEQYF. For the CDR3, the DNA is TGTGCCAGTAGTATCACCGGGACAGGTGCCTACGAGCAGTACTTC. The V call is TRBV19, the J call TRBJ2-7; 8 positions agree with TRBD1. The V segment lost 3 bases and the J segment 2 bases; nucleotides outside the gene matches: 6. Germline lookup yields CDR1 LNHDA and CDR2 SQIVND (reference sequence). The CDR3 totals 15 residues.

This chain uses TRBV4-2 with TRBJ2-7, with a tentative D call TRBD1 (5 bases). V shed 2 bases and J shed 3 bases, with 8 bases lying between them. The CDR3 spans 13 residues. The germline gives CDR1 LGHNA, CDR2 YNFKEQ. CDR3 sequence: CASSQQTGYEQYF. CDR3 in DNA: TGTGCCAGCAGCCAACAAACAGGCTACGAGCAGTACTTC.

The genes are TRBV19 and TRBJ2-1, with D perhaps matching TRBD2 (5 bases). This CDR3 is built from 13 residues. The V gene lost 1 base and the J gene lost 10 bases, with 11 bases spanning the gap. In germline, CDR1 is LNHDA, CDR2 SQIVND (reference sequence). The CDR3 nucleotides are TGTGCCAGTAGTATAGGGACCGCGGGCGAGCAGTTCTTC. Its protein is CASSIGTAGEQFF.

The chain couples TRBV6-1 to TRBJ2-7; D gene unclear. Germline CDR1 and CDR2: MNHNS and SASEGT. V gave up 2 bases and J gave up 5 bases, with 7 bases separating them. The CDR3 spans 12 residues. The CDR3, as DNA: TGTGCCAGCAGTGAACCCCCCAACGAGCAGTACTTC. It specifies CASSEPPNEQYF.

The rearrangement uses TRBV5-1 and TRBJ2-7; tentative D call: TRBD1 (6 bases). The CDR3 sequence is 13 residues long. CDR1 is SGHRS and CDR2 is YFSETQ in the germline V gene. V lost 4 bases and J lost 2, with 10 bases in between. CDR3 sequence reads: CASSGGQTYEQYF. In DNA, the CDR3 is TGCGCCAGCAGCGGTGGACAGACCTACGAGCAGTACTTC.

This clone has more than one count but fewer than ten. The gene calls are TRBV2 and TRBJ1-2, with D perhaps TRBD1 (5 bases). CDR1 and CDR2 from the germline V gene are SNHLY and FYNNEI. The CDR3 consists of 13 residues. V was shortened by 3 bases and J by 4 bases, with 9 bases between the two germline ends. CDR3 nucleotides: TGTGCCAGCAGTGACGGCAGGGTCTATGGCTACACCTTC. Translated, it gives CASSDGRVYGYTF.

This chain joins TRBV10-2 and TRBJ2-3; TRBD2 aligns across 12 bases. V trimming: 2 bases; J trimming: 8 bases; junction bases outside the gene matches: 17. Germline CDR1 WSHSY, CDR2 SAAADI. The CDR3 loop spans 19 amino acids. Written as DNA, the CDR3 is TGCGCCAGCAGTGAGGTCAGGGGGCTAGCGGGAGGGCCCCGGCGTACGCAGTATTTT. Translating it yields CASSEVRGLAGGPRRTQYF.

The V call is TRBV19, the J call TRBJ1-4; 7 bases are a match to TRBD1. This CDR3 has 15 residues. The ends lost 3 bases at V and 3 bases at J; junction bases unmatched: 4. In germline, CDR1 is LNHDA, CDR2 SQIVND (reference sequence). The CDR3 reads CASSIAGQSNEKLFF. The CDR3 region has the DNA TGTGCCAGTAGTATCGCGGGACAGTCTAATGAAAAACTGTTTTTT.

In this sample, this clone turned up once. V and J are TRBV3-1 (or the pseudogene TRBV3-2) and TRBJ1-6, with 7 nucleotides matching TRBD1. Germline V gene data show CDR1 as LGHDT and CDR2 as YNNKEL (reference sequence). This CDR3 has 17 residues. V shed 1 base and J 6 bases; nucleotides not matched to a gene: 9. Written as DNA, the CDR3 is TGTGCCAGCAGCCAAGCCCCCTCGGGACAGCTTAATTCACCCCTCCACTTT. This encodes CASSQAPSGQLNSPLHF.

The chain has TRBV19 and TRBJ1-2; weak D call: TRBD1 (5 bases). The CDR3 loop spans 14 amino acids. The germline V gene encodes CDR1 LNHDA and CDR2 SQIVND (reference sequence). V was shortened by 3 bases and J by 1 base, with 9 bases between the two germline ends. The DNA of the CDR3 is TGTGCCAGTAGTATCGAACAGGTTAACTATGGCTACACCTTC. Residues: CASSIEQVNYGYTF.

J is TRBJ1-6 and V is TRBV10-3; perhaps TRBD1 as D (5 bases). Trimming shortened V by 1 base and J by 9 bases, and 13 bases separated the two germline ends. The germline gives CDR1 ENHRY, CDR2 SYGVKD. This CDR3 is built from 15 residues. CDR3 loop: CAISEWGDGISPLHF. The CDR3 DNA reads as TGTGCCATCAGTGAGTGGGGGGATGGAATTTCACCCCTCCACTTT.